This is a list of T cell receptor beta chains from one sample in a study of blood T cell repertoires in COVID-19. Clones were sequenced by immunoSEQ multiplex PCR, and TCRdb holds only the in-frame ones, with some missing. The top ten hold 2.6% of the sample, which has hundreds of thousands of clones, approximately 86% seen once. Sequences were obtained from PBMCs or T cells enriched from blood (not recorded which). Receptors originate from a woman aged 25 to 39 with acute COVID-19. CDR3s leave out the opening cysteine and the closing phenylalanine or tryptophan.

j_call v_call cdr3_aa
TRBJ2-3 TRBV2 ASSEPVSTDTQY
TRBJ1-2 TRBV6-1 ASSESDRLYGYT
TRBJ2-2 TRBV7-2 ASSLEGYTGELF
TRBJ1-6 TRBV13 ASSLDRGIGSYNSPLH
TRBJ1-2 TRBV7-9 ASSLGTSYGYT
TRBJ2-5 TRBV2 ASAQQETQY
TRBJ2-3 TRBV5-8 ASSLVAGPFTDTQY
TRBJ1-6 TRBV19 ASSIASGTGDGSPLH
TRBJ1-2 TRBV7-6 ASSQGQGPYGYT
TRBJ2-7 TRBV3-1/TRBV3-2 ASSQAAGGWEQY
TRBJ1-1 TRBV12-5 ASGLPNPGVKSTEAF
TRBJ1-2 TRBV5-5 ASSDWLRGYT
TRBJ1-1 TRBV19 ASSITGTVLNTEAF
TRBJ1-2 TRBV19 ASRESDRDVYGYT
TRBJ1-2 TRBV13 ASSAIGTAVNYGYT
TRBJ2-3 TRBV5-4 ASSLETGADTQY